This section outlines one T cell receptor (beta chain) sequence together with its context. This entry is derived from a study of blood T cells in healthy people across ages. PCR was performed a second time for about 7 to 11 cycles using a sample-barcoded 5' primer and a J-beta primer mix. Every cDNA was tagged by a template-switch adaptor with 12 random nucleotides. Each CDR3 protein is one row after TCRdb ran MiXCR on the 5' RACE reads. Of about 2 million distinct CDR3 sequences listed, around half were seen once; the top ten hold approximately 2.1%. This CDR3 spans 14 amino acids. V shed 8 bases and J shed 9 bases, with 22 bases lying between them. The V gene's germline CDR1 is MDHEN and CDR2 SYDVKM.

The source is a woman between 40 and 50 years old in good health. The chain couples TRBV28 to TRBJ1-2; weak D call: TRBD1 (5 bases). Input material: blood. Written as DNA, the CDR3 is TGTGCCAGCTGCGCGGCCGGGCAGGGTGTGAGCTACACCTTC. This translates into CASCAAGQGVSYTF.